This TCR beta chain is from a study of CD8 T cells in ankylosing spondylitis. In germline, CDR1 is SGDLS, CDR2 YYNGEE. CDR3 length: 15 residues. The ends lost 4 bases at V and 3 bases at J; junction bases unmatched: 8. Study-wide results and limits: Enrichment of disease-linked clones was reportedly significant in matched ankylosing spondylitis synovial fluid. Ankylosing spondylitis blood appeared to carry a characteristic TCR beta motif of fewer than 10 highly homologous variants.

TCRdb re-analysed the 5' RACE reads in MiXCR, keeping a single row per CDR3 protein. The sample consists of roughly 700,000 distinct CDR3 sequences, roughly 20% of them appearing once. About this clonotype: Its antigen is unknown.

This clonotype was obtained from a male donor with ankylosing spondylitis. The sample taken for sequencing was blood, either unsorted or a sorted T cell fraction (not recorded which). V usage is TRBV9 and J usage is TRBJ2-3; 7 bases match TRBD1. The CDR3 coding sequence is TGTGCCAGCAGCTCTCAGGGACAGCCAACAGATACGCAGTATTTT. Its translation: CASSSQGQPTDTQYF.